This T cell receptor beta chain is from a study of blood T cell repertoires in COVID-19. As for the study in general: Sources were T cells, B-cell-depleted T cells, or PBMCs; the material itself was cDNA or gDNA.

Only in-frame clones appear in the TCRdb table, and some are missing; sequencing was by immunoSEQ multiplex PCR. Of about 130,000 clones listed, about 85% were seen once; the top ten hold roughly 4%. Trimming stripped 3 bases from V and 5 bases from J, with 10 bases between. The length of the CDR3 is 13 residues. Germline values: CDR1 SEHNR, CDR2 FQNEAQ (reference sequence). The chain links TRBV7-9 to TRBJ2-5, with no clear D. Sequencing was carried out using peripheral blood. The origin of this receptor is a human donor in a cohort sampled during active COVID-19. CDR3 coding DNA: TGTGCCAGCAGCTTTCGGAGAGGCGAGACCCAGTACTTC. Its protein is CASSFRRGETQYF. Combining the CDR3 with reference TRBV7-9 and TRBJ2-5 gives the whole variable domain DTGVSQNPRHKITKRGQNVTFRCDPISEHNRLYWYRQTLGQGPEFLTYFQNEAQLEKSRLLSDRFSAERPKGSFSTLEIQRTEQGDSAMYLCASSFRRGETQYFGPGTRLLVL.